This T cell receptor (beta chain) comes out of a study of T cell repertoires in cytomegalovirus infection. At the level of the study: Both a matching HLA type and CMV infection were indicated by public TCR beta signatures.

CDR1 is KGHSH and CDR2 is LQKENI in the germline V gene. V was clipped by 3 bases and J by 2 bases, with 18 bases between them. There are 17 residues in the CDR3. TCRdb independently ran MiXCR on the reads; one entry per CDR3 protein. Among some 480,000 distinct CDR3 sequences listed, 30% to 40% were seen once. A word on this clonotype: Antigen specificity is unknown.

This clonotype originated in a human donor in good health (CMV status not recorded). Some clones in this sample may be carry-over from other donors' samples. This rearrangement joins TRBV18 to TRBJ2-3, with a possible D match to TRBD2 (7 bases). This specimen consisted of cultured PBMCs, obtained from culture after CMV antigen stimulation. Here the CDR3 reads CASSPLGPGGVTDTQYF. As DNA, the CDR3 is TGTGCCAGCTCACCGCTCGGACCGGGGGGCGTCACAGATACGCAGTATTTT.